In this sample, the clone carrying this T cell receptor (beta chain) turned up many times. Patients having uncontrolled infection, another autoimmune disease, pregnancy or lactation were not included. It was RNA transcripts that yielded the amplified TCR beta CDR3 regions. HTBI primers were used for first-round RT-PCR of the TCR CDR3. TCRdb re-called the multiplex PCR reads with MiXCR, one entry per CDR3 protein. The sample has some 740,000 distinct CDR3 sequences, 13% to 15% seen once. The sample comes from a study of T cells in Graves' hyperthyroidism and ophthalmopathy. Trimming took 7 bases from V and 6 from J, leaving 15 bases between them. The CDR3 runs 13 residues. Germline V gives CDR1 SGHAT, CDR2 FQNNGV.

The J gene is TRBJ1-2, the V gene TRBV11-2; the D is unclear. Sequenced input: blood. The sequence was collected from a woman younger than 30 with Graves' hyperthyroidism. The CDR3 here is CASTLLPGNGYTF. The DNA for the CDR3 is TGTGCCAGCACCCTCCTCCCGGGGAATGGCTACACCTTC.